Listed here is a single TCR beta chain. The antigen is unknown. The sample belongs to a study of OX40 agonist ivuxolimab in advanced cancers. The overall study: Ivuxolimab was delivered to patients intravenously every 2 weeks at doses spanning 0.01 to 10 mg/kg. The study's findings and limits: More expanded clones were found, on average, in CD8+ than in CD4+ T cells.

The protocol was immunoSEQ multiplex PCR, while the TCRdb copy is restricted to in-frame clones and leaves out a portion. The sample holds over 55,000 clones, roughly 84% seen once. The V end was cut by 2 bases, the J end by 6 bases, with 18 bases between. The CDR3 loop spans 16 amino acids. Germline assignment: CDR1 SGHNT and CDR2 YYREEE (reference sequence). The clonotype comes from an adult with an advanced solid tumor such as melanoma, head and neck, liver or kidney cancer. This chain connects TRBV5-4 to TRBJ2-4; the D gene is possibly TRBD2 (6 bases). The sample was CD4+ or CD8+ T cells sorted from blood, taken in a trial of the OX40 agonist ivuxolimab. The DNA for the CDR3 is TGTGCCAGCAGCTTCGCGGGATGGGGGACGGGAAACATTCAGTACTTC. Translated: CASSFAGWGTGNIQYF.